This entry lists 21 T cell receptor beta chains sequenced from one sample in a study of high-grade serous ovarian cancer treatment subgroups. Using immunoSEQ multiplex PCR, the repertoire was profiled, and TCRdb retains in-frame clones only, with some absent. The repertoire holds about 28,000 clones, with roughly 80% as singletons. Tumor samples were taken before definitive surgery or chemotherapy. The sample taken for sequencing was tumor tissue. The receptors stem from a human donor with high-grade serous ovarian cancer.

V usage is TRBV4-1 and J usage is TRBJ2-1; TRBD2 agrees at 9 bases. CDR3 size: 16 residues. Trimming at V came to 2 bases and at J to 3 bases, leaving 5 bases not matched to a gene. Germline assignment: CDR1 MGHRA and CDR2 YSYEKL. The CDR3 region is CASSQLAGAVYNEQFF. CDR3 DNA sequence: TGCGCCAGCAGCCAATTAGCGGGAGCGGTCTACAATGAGCAGTTCTTC.

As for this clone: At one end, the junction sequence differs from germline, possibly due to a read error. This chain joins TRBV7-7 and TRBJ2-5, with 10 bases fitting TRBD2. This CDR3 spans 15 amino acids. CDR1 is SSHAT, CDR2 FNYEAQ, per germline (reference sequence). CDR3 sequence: CASSGLAGALETQYF. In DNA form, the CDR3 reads TGTGCTAGCAGCGGGCTAGCGGGAGCCCTGGAGACCCAGTACTTC.

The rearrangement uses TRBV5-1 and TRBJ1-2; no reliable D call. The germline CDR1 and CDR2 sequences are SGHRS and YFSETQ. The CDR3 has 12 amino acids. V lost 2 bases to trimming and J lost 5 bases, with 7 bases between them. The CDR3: CASSLDRYGYTF. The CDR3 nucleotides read TGCGCCAGCAGCTTAGATAGATATGGCTACACCTTC.

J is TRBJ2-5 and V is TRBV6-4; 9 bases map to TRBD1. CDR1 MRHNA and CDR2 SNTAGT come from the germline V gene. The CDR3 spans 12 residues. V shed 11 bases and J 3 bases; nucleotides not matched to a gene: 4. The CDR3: CAGQGSEETQYF. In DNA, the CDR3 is TGTGCCGGACAGGGGAGCGAAGAGACCCAGTACTTC.

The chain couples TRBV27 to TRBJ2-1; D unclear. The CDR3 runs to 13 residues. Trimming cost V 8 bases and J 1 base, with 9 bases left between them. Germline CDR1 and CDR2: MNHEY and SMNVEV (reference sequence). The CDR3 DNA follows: TGTGCCAGCGCCGGAGTTTCCTACAATGAGCAGTTCTTC. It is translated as CASAGVSYNEQFF.

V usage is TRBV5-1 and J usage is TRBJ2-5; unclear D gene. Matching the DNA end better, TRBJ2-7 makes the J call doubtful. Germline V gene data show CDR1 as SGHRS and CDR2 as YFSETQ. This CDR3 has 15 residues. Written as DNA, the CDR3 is TGCGCCAGCAGCTCTCCAAGCACTCCCACCTACGAGCAGTACTTC. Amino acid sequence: CASSSPSTPTYEQYF.

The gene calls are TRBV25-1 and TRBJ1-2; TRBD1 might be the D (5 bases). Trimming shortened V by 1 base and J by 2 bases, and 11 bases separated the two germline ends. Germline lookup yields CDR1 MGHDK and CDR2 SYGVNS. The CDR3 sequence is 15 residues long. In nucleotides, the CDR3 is TGTGCCAGCAGTGAATCCAGGGCCGCAAACTATGGCTACACCTTC. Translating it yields CASSESRAANYGYTF.

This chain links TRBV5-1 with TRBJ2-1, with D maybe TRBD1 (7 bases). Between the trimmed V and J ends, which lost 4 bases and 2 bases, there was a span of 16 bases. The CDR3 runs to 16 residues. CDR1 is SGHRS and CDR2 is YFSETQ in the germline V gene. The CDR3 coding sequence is TGCGCCAGCAGCCCAGAGGCCAGGGGGGCCTACAATGAGCAGTTCTTC. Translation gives CASSPEARGAYNEQFF.

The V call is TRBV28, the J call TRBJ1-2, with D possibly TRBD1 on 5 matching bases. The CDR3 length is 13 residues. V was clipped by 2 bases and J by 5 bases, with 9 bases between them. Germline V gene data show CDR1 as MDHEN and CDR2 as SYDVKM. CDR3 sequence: CASSLGGRYGYTF. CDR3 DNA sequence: TGTGCCAGCAGTTTAGGGGGGAGGTATGGCTACACCTTC.

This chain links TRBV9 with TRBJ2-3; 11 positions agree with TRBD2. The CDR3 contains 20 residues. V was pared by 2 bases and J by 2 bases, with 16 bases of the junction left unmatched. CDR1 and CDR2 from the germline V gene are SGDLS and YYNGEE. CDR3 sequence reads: CASSVVTSGSPSSLTDTQYF. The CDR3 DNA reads TGTGCCAGCAGCGTGGTTACTAGCGGGAGCCCCTCGTCTCTCACAGATACGCAGTATTTT.

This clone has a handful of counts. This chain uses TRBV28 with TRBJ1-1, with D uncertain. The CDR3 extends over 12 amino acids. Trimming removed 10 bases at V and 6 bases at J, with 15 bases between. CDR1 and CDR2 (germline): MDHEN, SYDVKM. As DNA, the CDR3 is TGTGCCACCGTCTCGGCGGGTGCTGAAGCTTTCTTT. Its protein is CATVSAGAEAFF.

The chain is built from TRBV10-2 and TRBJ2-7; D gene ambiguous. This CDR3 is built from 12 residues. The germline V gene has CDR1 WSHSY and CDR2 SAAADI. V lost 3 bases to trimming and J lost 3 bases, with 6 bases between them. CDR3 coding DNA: TGCGCCAGCAGTGACGTCGGCTACGAGCAGTACTTC. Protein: CASSDVGYEQYF.

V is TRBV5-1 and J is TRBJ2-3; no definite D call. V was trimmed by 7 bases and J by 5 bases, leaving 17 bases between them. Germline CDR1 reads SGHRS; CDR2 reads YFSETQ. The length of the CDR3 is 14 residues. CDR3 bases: TGCGCCAGCGCCCCGGCCGGGTTGGTAGATACGCAGTATTTT. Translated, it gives CASAPAGLVDTQYF.

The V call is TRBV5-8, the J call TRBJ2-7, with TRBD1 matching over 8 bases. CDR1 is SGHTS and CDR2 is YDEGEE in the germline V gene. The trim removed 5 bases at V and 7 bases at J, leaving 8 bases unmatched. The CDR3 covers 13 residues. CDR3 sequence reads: CASRWTGLWEQYF. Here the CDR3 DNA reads TGTGCCAGCAGGTGGACAGGGTTATGGGAGCAGTACTTC.

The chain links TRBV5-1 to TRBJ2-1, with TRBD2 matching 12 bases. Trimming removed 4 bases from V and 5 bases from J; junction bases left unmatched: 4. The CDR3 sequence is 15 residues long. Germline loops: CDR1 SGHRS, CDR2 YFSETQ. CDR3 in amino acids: CASSKRLAGDNEQFF. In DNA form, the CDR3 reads TGCGCCAGCAGCAAAAGACTAGCGGGAGACAATGAGCAGTTCTTC.

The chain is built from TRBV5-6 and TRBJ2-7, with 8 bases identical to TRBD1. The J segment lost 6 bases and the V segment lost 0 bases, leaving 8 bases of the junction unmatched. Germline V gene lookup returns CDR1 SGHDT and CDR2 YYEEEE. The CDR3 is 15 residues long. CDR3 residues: CASSLAPQGGSEQYF. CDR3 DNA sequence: TGTGCCAGCAGCTTGGCCCCACAGGGGGGCAGCGAGCAGTACTTC.

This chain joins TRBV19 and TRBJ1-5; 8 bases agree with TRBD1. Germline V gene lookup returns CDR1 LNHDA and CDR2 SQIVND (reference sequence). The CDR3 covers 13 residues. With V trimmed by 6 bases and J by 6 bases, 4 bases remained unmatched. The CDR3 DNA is TGTGCCAGTAGAACAGGGGGTGTTCAGCCCCAGCATTTT. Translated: CASRTGGVQPQHF.

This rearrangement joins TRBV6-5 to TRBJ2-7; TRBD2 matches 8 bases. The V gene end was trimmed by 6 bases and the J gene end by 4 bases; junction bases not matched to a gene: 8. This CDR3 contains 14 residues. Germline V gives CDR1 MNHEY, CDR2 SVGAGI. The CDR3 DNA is TGTGCCAGCAGGCAGCGGGAGACCGGGTACGAGCAGTACTTC. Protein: CASRQRETGYEQYF.

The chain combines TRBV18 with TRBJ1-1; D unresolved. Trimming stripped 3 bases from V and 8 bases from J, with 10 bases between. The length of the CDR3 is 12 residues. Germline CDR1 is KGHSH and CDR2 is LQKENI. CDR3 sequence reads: CASSPGQAEAFF. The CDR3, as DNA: TGTGCCAGCTCACCTGGCCAGGCCGAAGCTTTCTTT.

The CDR3 here is CASSQFNLASYEQYF. CDR3 DNA: TGCGCCAGCAGCCAGTTTAATCTAGCATCCTACGAGCAGTACTTC. This chain joins TRBV4-1 and TRBJ2-7, with D tentatively TRBD2 (5 bases). The CDR3 covers 15 residues. V was cut by 3 bases and J by 1 base, with 13 bases left in between. The germline CDR1 and CDR2 sequences are MGHRA and YSYEKL.

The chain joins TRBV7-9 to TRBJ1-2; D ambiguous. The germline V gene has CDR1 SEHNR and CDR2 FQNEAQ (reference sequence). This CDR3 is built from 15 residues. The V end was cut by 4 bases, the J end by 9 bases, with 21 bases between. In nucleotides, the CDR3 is TGTGCCAGCAGCTCACAAACCCTCAGCGACCTTAGCTACACCTTC. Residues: CASSSQTLSDLSYTF.